A single sample is the source of the 3 T cell receptor beta chains below, sequenced in a study of T cell responses to AZD1222 COVID-19 vaccine. Generated by immunoSEQ multiplex PCR, the TCRdb table keeps only in-frame clones and is missing some. Of 150,000 or so clones listed, around 90% are singletons. Sample: peripheral blood, taken on day 0 of AZD1222 vaccination. Every receptor here comes from an adult in good health.

J is TRBJ2-5 and V is TRBV3-1 (or the pseudogene TRBV3-2), with 11 nucleotides matching TRBD2. The germline gives CDR1 LGHDT, CDR2 YNNKEL (reference sequence). CDR3 length: 14 residues. With 6 bases clipped from V and 3 bases from J, the junction kept 3 bases outside the gene matches. CDR3 amino acids: CASSLAGGEETQYF. CDR3 in DNA: TGTGCCAGCAGTCTAGCGGGGGGAGAAGAGACCCAGTACTTC.

The chain uses TRBV6-4 and TRBJ2-2; D perhaps matches TRBD1 (5 bases). Trimming stripped 8 bases from V and 1 base from J, with 8 bases between. The germline V gene encodes CDR1 MRHNA and CDR2 SNTAGT. This CDR3 contains 13 residues. The CDR3 sequence: CASADRNTGELFF. CDR3 DNA: TGTGCCAGCGCTGACAGGAACACCGGGGAGCTGTTTTTT.

In its sample, this clone was seen a few times. The chain uses TRBV27 and TRBJ1-6; 8 bases align to TRBD1. The germline gives CDR1 MNHEY, CDR2 SMNVEV (reference sequence). This CDR3 comprises 15 residues. Trimming took 5 bases from V and 6 from J; bases not matched to a gene: 6. The CDR3 here is CASSLQGALNSPLHF. The CDR3 DNA reads TGTGCCAGCAGTCTTCAGGGGGCCCTTAATTCACCCCTCCACTTT.